Below are 2 T cell receptor beta chains sequenced from a single sample in a study of spatial heterogeneity in lung cancer. MiXCR was run by TCRdb on the 5' RACE reads, yielding one entry per CDR3 protein. The table lists roughly 79,000 distinct CDR3 sequences, around 7.3% of them singletons. As for time point: sample taken at primary tumor resection. The sample in question was PBMCs, obtained at surgery. These receptors came from a male donor with early-stage non-small cell lung cancer.

V is TRBV2 and J is TRBJ2-3; no firm D call. CDR1 and CDR2 (germline): SNHLY, FYNNEI. This CDR3 contains 11 residues. CDR3 sequence reads: CLSRPGDTQYF. CDR3 coding DNA: TGTCTCAGCAGACCCGGAGATACGCAGTATTTT.

This clonotype was detected a few times. The gene calls are TRBV28 and TRBJ1-5, with 8 bases aligning to TRBD1. Germline assignment: CDR1 MDHEN and CDR2 SYDVKM. J gave up 8 bases and V 6 bases, and 9 bases lay outside the gene matches. The CDR3 spans 14 residues. The CDR3 region is CASRGGTGLEPQHF. The CDR3 region has the DNA TGTGCCAGCAGGGGAGGGACAGGCTTAGAGCCCCAGCATTTT.